Listed here is a single T cell receptor beta chain. Sequencing used immunoSEQ v3. Here immunoSEQ multiplex PCR was the method, and the copy in TCRdb shows in-frame clones only, minus some. The table has approximately 97,000 clones, under 70% seen once; the top ten hold approximately 11%. The V gene's germline CDR1 is MNHEY and CDR2 SMNVEV (reference sequence). The CDR3 length is 15 residues. The V segment lost 6 bases and the J segment 1 base; nucleotides outside the gene matches: 5. These data originate in a study of TIL therapy for anti-PD-1-resistant metastatic lung cancer. Time point here: pre-treatment sample, taken before nivolumab and TIL therapy. The tumor samples were excised metastases, mostly pleural nodules or supraclavicular lymph nodes.

The TCR originated in a person between 25 and 80 years old with non-small cell lung cancer. The material sequenced was tumor tissue, taken at baseline. The rearrangement links TRBV27 to TRBJ1-3; TRBD1 matches 8 bases. CDR3 bases: TGTGCCAGCAGAGGGCAGGGGGCATCTGGAAACACCATATATTTT. This gives the protein CASRGQGASGNTIYF.